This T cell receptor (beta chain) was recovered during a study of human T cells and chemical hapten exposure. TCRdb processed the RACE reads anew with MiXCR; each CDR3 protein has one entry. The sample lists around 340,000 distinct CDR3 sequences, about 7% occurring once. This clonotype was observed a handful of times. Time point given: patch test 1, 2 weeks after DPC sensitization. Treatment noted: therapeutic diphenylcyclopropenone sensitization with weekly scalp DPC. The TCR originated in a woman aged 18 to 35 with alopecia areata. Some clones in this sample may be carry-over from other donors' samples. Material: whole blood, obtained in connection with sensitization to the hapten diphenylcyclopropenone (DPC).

The CDR3 coding sequence is TGTGCCACCAGCCCCTTCAATCAGCCCCAGCATTTT. Translating gives CATSPFNQPQHF. The rearrangement links TRBV15 to TRBJ1-5, with D unresolved. From germline, CDR1 is LNHNV and CDR2 YYDKDF (reference sequence). This CDR3 is 12 amino acids long. V lost 5 bases and J lost 3, with 5 bases in between.